One T cell receptor beta chain is described in this entry. The antigen remains undetermined. The data were taken from a study of cytomegalovirus exposure and HLA in healthy donors. Study-wide context: As released early, the data held about 85 million unique TCRs from HLA-typed donors. Study-wide results and caveats: There was a cluster of highly shared sequence variants that was likely a sequencing artifact. Earlier findings revealed that most TCR beta V segments proved productive either about 90% or about 30% of the time.

The PCR used 60 Vbeta and 13 Jbeta primers. Original analysis: Later analysis identified tens of millions of unique TCR beta chains, some 10 million shared. Using immunoSEQ multiplex PCR, the repertoire was profiled, and TCRdb retains in-frame clones only, with some absent. V and J calls and clone size are as listed in that table; D and trimming were resolved from the DNA. This table has 150,000 to 200,000 clones, approximately 70% appearing once. Germline V lookup: CDR1 SNHLY, CDR2 FYNNEI. J was trimmed by 8 bases and V by 2 bases; bases with no gene match: 17. The CDR3 totals 18 residues. Sequencing was performed on PBMCs. The receptor was derived from a man aged 40-50 years in good health and CMV-seropositive. This sequence joins TRBV2 and TRBJ2-1, with 8 bases that match TRBD1. The DNA of the CDR3 is TGTGCCAGCAGTGAAACAGGGCGACAGGGGTTCGTTAGGGATGAGCAGTTCTTC. Its protein is CASSETGRQGFVRDEQFF.